This is a list of T cell receptor beta chains from one sample in a study of neoadjuvant anti-PD-1 for oral cavity cancer. Only in-frame clones appear in the TCRdb table, and some are missing; sequencing was by immunoSEQ multiplex PCR. The sample holds tens of thousands of clones, under 55% seen once. Source: tumor tissue, taken after nivolumab (anti-PD-1) treatment. All receptors come from a person aged 40 to 85 with oral cavity squamous cell carcinoma. Each CDR3 is given with its conserved first and last residue. A D gene is named only where the DNA matches it firmly. A row's size may be missing; if present it is once, few, many or a size class.

CDR3aa	CDR3nt	abundance	v_gene	j_gene	d_gene
CASSVGGGRTGELFF	TGTGCCAGCAGCGTAGGAGGGGGCCGCACCGGGGAGCTGTTTTTT	many	TRBV9	TRBJ2-2	TRBD1
CASSLGRAYEQYF	TGTGCCAGCAGCTTAGGGAGGGCCTACGAGCAGTACTTC	medium-sized	TRBV13	TRBJ2-7	NA
CASSLGTGGGQYF	TGTGCCAGCAGCTTAGGGACAGGGGGCGGGCAGTACTTC	NA	TRBV7-9	TRBJ2-7	TRBD1
CASSQPGQGTYEQYF	TGTGCCAGCTCACAGCCGGGACAGGGTACCTACGAGCAGTACTTC	NA	TRBV18	TRBJ2-7	TRBD1
CASSPGQENTEAFF	TGTGCCAGCAGCCCTGGACAGGAGAATACTGAAGCTTTCTTT	many	TRBV9	TRBJ1-1	TRBD1
CAWSGGRGGIGTEAFF	TGTGCCTGGAGTGGCGGCAGGGGAGGGATTGGCACTGAAGCTTTCTTT	NA	TRBV30	TRBJ1-1	NA
CSVEGDYANEKLFF	TGCAGCGTGGAGGGTGACTACGCTAATGAAAAACTGTTTTTT	NA	TRBV29-1	TRBJ1-4	NA
CASSPGFTQETQYF	TGTGCCAGCAGCCCAGGTTTTACGCAGGAGACCCAGTACTTC	NA	TRBV5-5	TRBJ2-5	NA
CASSVAPYSNQPQHF	TGTGCCAGCAGCGTCGCGCCGTATAGCAATCAGCCCCAGCATTTT	few	TRBV9	TRBJ1-5	NA
CASSLGAGGPWNEQFF	TGTGCCAGCAGCTTGGGAGCGGGGGGGCCCTGGAATGAGCAGTTCTTC	once	TRBV7-8	TRBJ2-1	TRBD2
CASSIGQGNTGELFF	TGTGCCAGTAGTATAGGACAGGGAAACACCGGGGAGCTGTTTTTT	NA	TRBV19	TRBJ2-2	TRBD1
CASSPEERALEQFF	TGCGCCAGCAGCCCTGAGGAGAGAGCGCTCGAGCAGTTCTTC	NA	TRBV4-1	TRBJ2-1	NA
CASSLVSAGDAFF	TGTGCCAGCAGCTTAGTTTCCGCAGGGGACGCTTTCTTT	NA	TRBV11-2	TRBJ1-1	NA
CASSLRSGVSYEQFF	TGTGCCAGCAGCCTCCGTAGCGGGGTGTCCTATGAGCAGTTCTTC	few	TRBV6-5	TRBJ2-1	TRBD2
CASSLDRGGSDTQYF	TGTGCCAGCAGCTTGGACAGGGGAGGTTCAGATACGCAGTATTTT	few	TRBV5-5	TRBJ2-3	NA
CASSWDPRGNEKLFF	TGTGCCAGCAGTTGGGACCCGCGAGGCAATGAAAAACTGTTTTTT	NA	TRBV7-8	TRBJ1-4	NA
CASRGGTSTGELFF	TGTGCCAGCAGAGGCGGGACTAGCACCGGGGAGCTGTTTTTT	many	TRBV2	TRBJ2-2	TRBD2
CASSQDLGGHLVQYF	TGCGCCAGCAGCCAAGATCTCGGGGGCCACCTGGTTCAGTACTTC	NA	TRBV4-1	TRBJ2-4	NA
CASSRNPGQWNTGELFF	TGTGCCAGCAGTCGCAATCCGGGACAGTGGAACACCGGGGAGCTGTTTTTT	once	TRBV28	TRBJ2-2	TRBD1
CASSLMEYGGADRDTQYF	TGTGCCAGCAGCTTAATGGAGTATGGAGGGGCTGATCGGGATACGCAGTATTTT	NA	TRBV7-2	TRBJ2-3	NA
CASSPLRDRTTYEQYF	TGTGCCAGCAGCCCTCTCCGGGACAGGACTACCTACGAGCAGTACTTC	few	TRBV7-2	TRBJ2-7	TRBD1
CASSSGRDMGNSPLHF	TGTGCCAGCAGCTCGGGCCGGGACATGGGCAATTCACCCCTCCACTTT	medium-sized	TRBV5-5	TRBJ1-6	NA
CASSFTGGDTEAFF	TGCGCCAGCAGCTTCACAGGGGGAGACACTGAAGCTTTCTTT	few	TRBV5-1	TRBJ1-1	TRBD1
CASSVGTGDSYEQYF	TGTGCCAGCAGCGTCGGGACAGGAGATTCCTACGAGCAGTACTTC	few	TRBV6-5	TRBJ2-7	TRBD1
CASMGGTDTQYF	TGTGCCAGCATGGGGGGCACAGATACGCAGTATTTT	few	TRBV6-5	TRBJ2-3	NA
CATSMDTNQETQYF	TGTGCCACGAGCATGGACACTAATCAAGAGACCCAGTACTTC	NA	TRBV2	TRBJ2-5	NA
CAWSTGHRTEAFF	TGTGCCTGGAGTACAGGTCACAGGACTGAAGCTTTCTTT	once	TRBV30	TRBJ1-1	NA
CASSQASQGDWDTQYF	TGCGCCAGCAGCCAAGCTAGCCAGGGGGATTGGGATACGCAGTATTTT	NA	TRBV4-3	TRBJ2-3	TRBD1
CAIASGTPDQTFF	TGTGCCATAGCATCAGGGACACCGGACCAAACTTTCTTT	NA	TRBV10-3	TRBJ1-1	NA
CAWAAGTGGFYNSPLHF	TGTGCCTGGGCTGCCGGGACAGGGGGCTTCTATAATTCACCCCTCCACTTT	NA	TRBV30	TRBJ1-6	TRBD1
CASSLGGSVSYGYTF	TGTGCCAGCAGCTTAGGAGGGAGTGTAAGCTATGGCTACACCTTC	many	TRBV5-6	TRBJ1-2	NA